This T cell receptor (beta chain) was identified in a study of STAT3 mutations in large granular lymphocyte leukemia. To note about this clone: Its antigen remains unidentified.

The CDR3 totals 12 residues. V was trimmed by 8 bases and J by 3 bases, leaving 11 bases between them. Germline V gene lookup returns CDR1 SNHLY and CDR2 FYNNEI. Whole-study findings and limits: In T-cell large granular lymphocyte leukemia, about half of patients showed multiple immunodominant subclonotypes.

Average productive template count per sample was 40,000 to 45,000. Repertoires were generated with immunoSEQ multiplex PCR, while TCRdb's copy carries only in-frame clones and drops some. Altogether about 13,000 clones are present, roughly 90% being singletons, with the ten largest covering 33%. The rearrangement links TRBV2 to TRBJ2-7; possibly TRBD2 for D (5 bases). The TCR sequence derives from a man aged 40-49 years with T-cell large granular lymphocyte leukemia. Some clones in this sample may be carry-over from other donors' samples. Sequencing was done on a sample of peripheral blood mononuclear cells. The CDR3 nucleotides are TGTGCCAGCTCCGAGGGCCTCTACGAGCAGTACTTC. Protein: CASSEGLYEQYF.